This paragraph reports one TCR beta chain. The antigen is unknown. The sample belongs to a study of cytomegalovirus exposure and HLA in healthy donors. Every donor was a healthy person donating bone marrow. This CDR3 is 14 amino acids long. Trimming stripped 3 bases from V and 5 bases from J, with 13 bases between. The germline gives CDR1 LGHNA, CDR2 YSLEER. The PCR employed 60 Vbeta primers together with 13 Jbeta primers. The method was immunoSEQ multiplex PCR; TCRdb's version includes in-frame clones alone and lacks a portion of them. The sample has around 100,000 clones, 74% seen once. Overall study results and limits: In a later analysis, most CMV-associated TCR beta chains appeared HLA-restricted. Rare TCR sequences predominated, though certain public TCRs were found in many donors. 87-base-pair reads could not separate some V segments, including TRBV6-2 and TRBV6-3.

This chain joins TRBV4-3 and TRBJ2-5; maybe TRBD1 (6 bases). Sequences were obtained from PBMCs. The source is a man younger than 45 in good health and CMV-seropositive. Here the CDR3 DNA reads TGCGCCAGCAGCCAGCAGGGGCGCGGGGAGACCCAGTACTTC. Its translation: CASSQQGRGETQYF.